The 5 T cell receptor beta chains below come from one sample, sequenced in a study of T-cell memory formation after mild COVID-19 (dated by TCRdb to the early 2020s). Library construction relied on 5' RACE. TCRdb lists the instrument as Illumina NovaSeq 6000. The public reads were reprocessed in TCRdb via fastp at Q25 and MiXCR, keeping in-frame beta chains. CDR3 protein duplicates are merged, each entry listing the most common genes and DNA. For this sample there are hundreds of thousands of distinct CDR3 sequences; approximately 16% appear just once. The ten largest clones take up around 3.4% of the sample. Sequences were obtained from PBMCs or a T cell subset sorted from them (not recorded which). Every receptor here comes from a man in his late teens or twenties who had mild COVID-19 (a few samples of this study predate the infection). The sample titles of this study are shuffled in the database, so cell type and time point are left out; the donor was told from shared clones.

This clonotype was seen a few times. The V and J genes are TRBV3-2 and TRBJ2-1; the table's TRBD2 call for D was not verified on the DNA. TRBV3-2 is termed a pseudogene. The CDR3 extends over 17 amino acids. The CDR3 here is CASSWLAGRSSYNEQFF. The CDR3 nucleotides read TGTGCCAGCAGCTGGCTAGCGGGGAGGAGCTCCTACAATGAGCAGTTCTTC.

This clonotype was detected a few times. V is TRBV12-3 or TRBV12-4 and J is TRBJ1-3; 8 bases map to TRBD1. This CDR3 contains 12 residues. Trimming at V came to 8 bases and at J to 4 bases, leaving 1 base not matched to a gene. This CDR3 reads CASDRGGNTIYF. The CDR3 bases are TGTGCCAGCGACAGGGGAGGAAACACCATATATTTT.

The chain couples TRBV10-3 to TRBJ2-3; D may correspond to TRBD1 or TRBD2 (5 bases each). Germline values: CDR1 ENHRY, CDR2 SYGVKD. This CDR3 has 13 residues. Trimming stripped 6 bases from V and 5 bases from J, with 12 bases between. The CDR3 protein is CAIRGPDGDTQYF. CDR3 coding DNA: TGTGCCATCAGGGGACCGGACGGAGATACGCAGTATTTT.

The chain recombines TRBV28 with TRBJ2-5, with D unclear. Between the trimmed V and J ends, which lost 6 bases and 2 bases, there was a span of 16 bases. CDR3 size: 15 residues. CDR1 is MDHEN, CDR2 SYDVKM, per germline. The CDR3 loop reads CASRNLDTAQETQYF. CDR3 DNA: TGTGCCAGCAGGAACCTCGACACGGCACAAGAGACCCAGTACTTC.

The chain has TRBV7-6 and TRBJ1-1; D is unresolved. Germline CDR1 is SGHVS and CDR2 is FNYEAQ. The CDR3 sequence is 17 residues long. V shed 0 bases and J shed 2 bases, with 16 bases lying between them. CDR3 region: CASSLAYSRVRNTEAFF. CDR3 coding DNA: TGTGCCAGCAGCTTAGCGTACTCGAGGGTCCGAAACACTGAAGCTTTCTTT.